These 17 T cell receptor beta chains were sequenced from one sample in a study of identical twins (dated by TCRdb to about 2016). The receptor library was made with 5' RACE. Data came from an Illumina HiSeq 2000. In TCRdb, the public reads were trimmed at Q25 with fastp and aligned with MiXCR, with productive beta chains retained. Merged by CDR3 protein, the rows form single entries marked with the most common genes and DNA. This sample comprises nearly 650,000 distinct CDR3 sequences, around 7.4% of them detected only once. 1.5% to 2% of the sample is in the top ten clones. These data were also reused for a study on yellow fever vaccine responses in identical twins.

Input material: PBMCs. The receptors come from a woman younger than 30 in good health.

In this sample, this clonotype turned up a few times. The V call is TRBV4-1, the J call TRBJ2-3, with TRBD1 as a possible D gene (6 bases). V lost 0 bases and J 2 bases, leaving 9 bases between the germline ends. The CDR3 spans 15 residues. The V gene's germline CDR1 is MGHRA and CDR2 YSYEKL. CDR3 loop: CASSQEEGVTDTQYF. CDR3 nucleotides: TGCGCCAGCAGCCAAGAAGAGGGGGTCACAGATACGCAGTATTTT.

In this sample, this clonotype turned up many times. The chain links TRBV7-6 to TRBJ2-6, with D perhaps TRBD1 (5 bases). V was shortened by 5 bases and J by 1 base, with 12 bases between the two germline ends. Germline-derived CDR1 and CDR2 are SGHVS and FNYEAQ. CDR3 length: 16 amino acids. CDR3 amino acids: CASSATGNSGANVLTF. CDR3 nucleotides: TGTGCCAGCAGCGCTACAGGAAATTCTGGGGCCAACGTCCTGACTTTC.

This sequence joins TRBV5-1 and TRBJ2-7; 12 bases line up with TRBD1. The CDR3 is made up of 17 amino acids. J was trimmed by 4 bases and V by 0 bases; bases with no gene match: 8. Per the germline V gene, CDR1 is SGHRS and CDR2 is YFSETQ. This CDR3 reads CASSLEGPGQGAYEQYF. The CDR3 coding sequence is TGCGCCAGCAGCTTGGAGGGTCCGGGACAGGGGGCGTACGAGCAGTACTTC. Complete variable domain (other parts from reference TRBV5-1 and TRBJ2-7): KAGVTQTPRYLIKTRGQQVTLSCSPISGHRSVSWYQQTPGQGLQFLFEYFSETQRNKGNFPGRFSGRQFSNSRSEMNVSTLELGDSALYLCASSLEGPGQGAYEQYFGPGTRLTVT.

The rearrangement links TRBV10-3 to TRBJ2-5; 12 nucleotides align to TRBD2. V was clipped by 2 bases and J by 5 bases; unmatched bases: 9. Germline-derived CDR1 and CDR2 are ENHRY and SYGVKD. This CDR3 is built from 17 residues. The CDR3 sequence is CAISEHLAGGRNETQYF. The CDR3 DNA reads TGTGCCATCAGTGAGCACCTAGCGGGGGGGCGGAATGAGACCCAGTACTTC.

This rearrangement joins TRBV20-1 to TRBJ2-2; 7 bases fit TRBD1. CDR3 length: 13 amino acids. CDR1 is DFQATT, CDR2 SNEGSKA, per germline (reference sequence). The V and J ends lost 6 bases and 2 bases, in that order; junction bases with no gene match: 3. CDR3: CSAWDRNTGELFF. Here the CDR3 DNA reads TGCAGTGCGTGGGACAGAAACACCGGGGAGCTGTTTTTT.

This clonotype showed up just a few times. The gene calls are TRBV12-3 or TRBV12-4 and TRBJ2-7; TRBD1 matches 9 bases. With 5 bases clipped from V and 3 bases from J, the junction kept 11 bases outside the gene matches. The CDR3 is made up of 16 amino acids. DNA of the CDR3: TGTGCCAGCAGTATTCGATCCGGGACAGGGTACTACGAGCAGTACTTC. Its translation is CASSIRSGTGYYEQYF.

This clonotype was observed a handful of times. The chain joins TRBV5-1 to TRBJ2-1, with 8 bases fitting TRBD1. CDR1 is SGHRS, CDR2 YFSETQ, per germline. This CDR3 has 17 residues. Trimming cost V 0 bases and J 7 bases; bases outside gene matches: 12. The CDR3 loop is CASSLARQGRVLNEQFF. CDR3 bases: TGCGCCAGCAGCTTGGCAAGACAGGGGAGAGTTCTAAATGAGCAGTTCTTC. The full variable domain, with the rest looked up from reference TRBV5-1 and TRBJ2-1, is KAGVTQTPRYLIKTRGQQVTLSCSPISGHRSVSWYQQTPGQGLQFLFEYFSETQRNKGNFPGRFSGRQFSNSRSEMNVSTLELGDSALYLCASSLARQGRVLNEQFFGPGTRLTVL.

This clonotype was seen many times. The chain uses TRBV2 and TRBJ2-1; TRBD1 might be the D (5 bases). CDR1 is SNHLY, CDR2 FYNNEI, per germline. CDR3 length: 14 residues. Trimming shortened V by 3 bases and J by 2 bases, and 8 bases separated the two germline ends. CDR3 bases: TGTGCCAGCAGTGACAGGGCCCCCTACAATGAGCAGTTCTTC. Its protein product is CASSDRAPYNEQFF.

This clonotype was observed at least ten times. The CDR3: CASSLAGGNTDTQYF. The CDR3 bases are TGTGCCAGCAGCTTAGCGGGGGGCAACACAGATACGCAGTATTTT. The chain employs TRBV11-2 and TRBJ2-3; maybe TRBD2 (7 bases). Germline-derived CDR1 and CDR2 are SGHAT and FQNNGV. V dropped 1 base and J dropped 2 bases, with 10 bases sitting between them. The CDR3 runs 15 residues.

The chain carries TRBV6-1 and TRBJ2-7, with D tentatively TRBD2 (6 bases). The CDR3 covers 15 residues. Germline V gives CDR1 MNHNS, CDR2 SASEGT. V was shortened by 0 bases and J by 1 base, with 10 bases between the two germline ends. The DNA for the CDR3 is TGTGCCAGCAGTGAAGCTTCGGCGGGGTCCTACGAGCAGTACGTC. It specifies CASSEASAGSYEQYV.

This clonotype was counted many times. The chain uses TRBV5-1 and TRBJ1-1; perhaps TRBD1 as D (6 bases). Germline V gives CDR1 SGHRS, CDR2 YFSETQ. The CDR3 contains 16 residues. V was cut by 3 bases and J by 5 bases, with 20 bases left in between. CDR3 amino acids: CASSSRQVTAETEAFF. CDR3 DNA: TGCGCCAGCAGCTCCCGACAGGTGACCGCGGAAACTGAAGCTTTCTTT.

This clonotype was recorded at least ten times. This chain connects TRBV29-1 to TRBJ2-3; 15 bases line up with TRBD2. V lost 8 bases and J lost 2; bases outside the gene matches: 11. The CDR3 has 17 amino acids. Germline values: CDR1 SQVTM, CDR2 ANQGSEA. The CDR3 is CSYDSGTSGGNTDTQYF. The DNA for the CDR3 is TGCAGCTATGATTCCGGGACTAGCGGGGGGAACACAGATACGCAGTATTTT.

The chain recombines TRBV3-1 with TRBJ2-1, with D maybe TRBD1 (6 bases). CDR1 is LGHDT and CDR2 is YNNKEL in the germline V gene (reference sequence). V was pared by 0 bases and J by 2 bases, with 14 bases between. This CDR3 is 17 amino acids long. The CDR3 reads CASSQDLGDNPYNEQFF. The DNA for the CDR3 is TGTGCCAGCAGCCAAGATCTTGGGGACAACCCCTACAATGAGCAGTTCTTC.

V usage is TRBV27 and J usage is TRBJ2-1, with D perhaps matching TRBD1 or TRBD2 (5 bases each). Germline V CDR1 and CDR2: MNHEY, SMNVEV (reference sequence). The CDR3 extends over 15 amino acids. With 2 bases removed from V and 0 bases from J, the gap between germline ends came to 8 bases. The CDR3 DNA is TGTGCCAGCAGTTTAATCGGGACCTCCTACAATGAGCAGTTCTTC. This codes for CASSLIGTSYNEQFF.

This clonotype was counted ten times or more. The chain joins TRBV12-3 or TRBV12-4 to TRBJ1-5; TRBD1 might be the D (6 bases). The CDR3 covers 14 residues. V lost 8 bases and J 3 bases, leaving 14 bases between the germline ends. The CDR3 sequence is CASGVGAYNQPQHF. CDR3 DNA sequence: TGTGCCAGCGGGGTGGGGGCCTACAATCAGCCCCAGCATTTT.

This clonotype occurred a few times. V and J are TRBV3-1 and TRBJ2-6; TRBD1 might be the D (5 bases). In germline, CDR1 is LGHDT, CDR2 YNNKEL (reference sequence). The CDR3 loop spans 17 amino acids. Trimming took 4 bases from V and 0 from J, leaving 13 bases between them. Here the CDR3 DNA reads TGTGCCAGCAGCCTGGGGCAGTCCTTCTCTGGGGCCAACGTCCTGACTTTC. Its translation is CASSLGQSFSGANVLTF. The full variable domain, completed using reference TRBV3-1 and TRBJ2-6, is DTAVSQTPKYLVTQMGNDKSIKCEQNLGHDTMYWYKQDSKKFLKIMFSYNNKELIINETVPNRFSPKSPDKAHLNLHINSLELGDSAVYFCASSLGQSFSGANVLTFGAGSRLTVL.

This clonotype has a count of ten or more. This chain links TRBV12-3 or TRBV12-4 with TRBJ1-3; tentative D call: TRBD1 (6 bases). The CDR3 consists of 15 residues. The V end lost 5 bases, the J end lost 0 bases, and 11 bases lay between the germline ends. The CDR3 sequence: CASSARDISGNTIYF. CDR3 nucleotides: TGTGCCAGCAGTGCCCGGGACATCTCTGGAAACACCATATATTTT.